The rows below give T cell receptor beta chains drawn from one sample of a study of blood T cell repertoires in COVID-19. TCRdb's copy holds only in-frame clones and misses some; the assay was immunoSEQ multiplex PCR. The sample consists of under 300,000 clones, more than 85% of them appearing once. Specimen: PBMCs or T cells enriched from blood (not recorded which). The receptors come from a man aged 40-49 years who had recovered from COVID-19. Each CDR3 is given with its conserved first and last residue. D genes are given only for firm matches. Clone size is given for some rows only: seen once, a few or many times, or a class if the clone is expanded.

J: TRBJ2-7
D: TRBD1
V: TRBV5-1
size: NA
CDR3: CASSRAGTGGYEQYF
DNA: TGCGCCAGCAGCAGAGCCGGGACAGGGGGCTACGAGCAGTACTTC

J: TRBJ2-7
D: NA
V: TRBV6-2/TRBV6-3
size: NA
CDR3: CASSGGHSYEQYF
DNA: TGTGCCAGCAGTGGGGGACACTCCTACGAGCAGTACTTC

J: TRBJ1-2
D: NA
V: TRBV4-1
size: NA
CDR3: CASSKAEYRSYGYTF
DNA: TGCGCCAGCAGCAAAGCAGAATACAGGAGCTATGGCTACACCTTC

J: TRBJ2-3
D: NA
V: TRBV3-1/TRBV3-2
size: NA
CDR3: CASSPSQRQRTDTQYF
DNA: TGTGCCAGCAGCCCTAGTCAGCGCCAGAGGACAGATACGCAGTATTTT

J: TRBJ1-5
D: NA
V: TRBV29-1
size: NA
CDR3: CSVEEGDSHQHF
DNA: TGCAGCGTTGAAGAGGGCGACAGTCACCAGCATTTT

J: TRBJ2-2
D: NA
V: TRBV9
size: NA
CDR3: CASSGVRAGELFF
DNA: TGTGCCAGCAGCGGCGTCCGGGCCGGGGAGCTGTTTTTT

J: TRBJ1-4
D: TRBD1
V: TRBV18
size: NA
CDR3: CASSRQGEDEKLFF
DNA: TGTGCCAGCTCCCGACAGGGTGAAGATGAAAAACTGTTTTTT

J: TRBJ2-6
D: TRBD1
V: TRBV5-1
size: NA
CDR3: CASSRGLGTGSAGANVLTF
DNA: TGCGCCAGCAGTCGCGGCTTAGGGACAGGGTCGGCCGGGGCCAACGTCCTGACTTTC

J: TRBJ2-7
D: TRBD2
V: TRBV15
size: once
CDR3: CATSSTLTSGRTKQYF
DNA: TGTGCCACCAGCAGTACACTGACTAGCGGGAGGACCAAGCAGTACTTC

J: TRBJ1-2
D: NA
V: TRBV2
size: few
CDR3: CASWTVANYGYTF
DNA: TGTGCCAGCTGGACAGTAGCTAACTATGGCTACACCTTC

J: TRBJ1-3
D: TRBD1
V: TRBV15
size: NA
CDR3: CATSRASTGAGNTIYF
DNA: TGTGCCACCAGCAGAGCATCGACAGGGGCTGGAAACACCATATATTTT

J: TRBJ2-6
D: TRBD1
V: TRBV28
size: NA
CDR3: CASSLWGTGPSSGANVLTF
DNA: TGTGCCAGCAGTTTATGGGGGACAGGACCTTCTTCTGGGGCCAACGTCCTGACTTTC

J: TRBJ2-7
D: TRBD2
V: TRBV10-3
size: NA
CDR3: CAISGALAGVEQYF
DNA: TGTGCCATCAGTGGAGCACTAGCGGGAGTCGAGCAGTACTTC

J: TRBJ2-7
D: TRBD1
V: TRBV15
size: NA
CDR3: CATSTNHGGGQGYEQYF
DNA: TGTGCCACCAGCACCAACCACGGAGGTGGACAGGGGTACGAGCAGTACTTC

J: TRBJ2-3
D: NA
V: TRBV3-1/TRBV3-2
size: NA
CDR3: CASSQELLSTDTQYF
DNA: TGTGCCAGCAGCCAAGAACTACTATCCACAGATACGCAGTATTTT

J: TRBJ2-2
D: NA
V: TRBV27
size: NA
CDR3: CASSTTSGSGELFF
DNA: TGTGCCAGCAGCACCACCAGCGGGTCCGGGGAGCTGTTTTTT

J: TRBJ1-1
D: NA
V: TRBV7-9
size: NA
CDR3: CASSGAAVSMNTEAFF
DNA: TGTGCCAGCAGTGGAGCAGCAGTTTCCATGAACACTGAAGCTTTCTTT

J: TRBJ1-1
D: NA
V: TRBV5-1
size: NA
CDR3: CASSLAGGSNTEAFF
DNA: TGCGCCAGCAGCTTGGCGGGGGGCTCGAACACTGAAGCTTTCTTT

J: TRBJ2-5
D: NA
V: TRBV5-8
size: NA
CDR3: CASSGLGAGGETQYF
DNA: TGTGCCAGCAGCGGTCTAGGGGCCGGTGGGGAGACCCAGTACTTC

J: TRBJ1-1
D: TRBD1
V: TRBV29-1
size: few
CDR3: CSVSSGQGDTEAFF
DNA: TGCAGCGTGTCGTCCGGACAGGGCGACACTGAAGCTTTCTTT

J: TRBJ2-3
D: TRBD2
V: TRBV7-2
size: NA
CDR3: CASSLRTSGTGNAQGTQYF
DNA: TGTGCCAGCAGCTTACGGACTAGCGGGACCGGAAACGCACAGGGTACGCAGTATTTT

J: TRBJ2-7
D: TRBD2
V: TRBV7-9
size: NA
CDR3: CASSLIGRGFEQYF
DNA: TGTGCCAGCAGCTTAATAGGGAGGGGCTTCGAGCAGTACTTC

J: TRBJ1-2
D: NA
V: TRBV7-9
size: NA
CDR3: CASTREETVTYGYTF
DNA: TGTGCCAGCACCAGGGAGGAAACGGTTACTTATGGCTACACCTTC

J: TRBJ2-5
D: NA
V: TRBV14
size: NA
CDR3: CASSQVAQRYQETQYF
DNA: TGTGCCAGCAGCCAAGTTGCCCAGAGGTACCAAGAGACCCAGTACTTC

J: TRBJ2-1
D: NA
V: TRBV6-5
size: NA
CDR3: CASSQAGSPGDEQFF
DNA: TGTGCCAGCAGTCAGGCTGGCAGTCCCGGCGATGAGCAGTTCTTC